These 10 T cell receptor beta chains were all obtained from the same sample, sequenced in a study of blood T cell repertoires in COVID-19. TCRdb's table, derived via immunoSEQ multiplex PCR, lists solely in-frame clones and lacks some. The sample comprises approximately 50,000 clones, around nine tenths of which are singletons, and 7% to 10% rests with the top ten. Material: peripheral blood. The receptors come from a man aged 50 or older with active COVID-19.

This CDR3 reads CASSLSNWAGGLPTQYF. The CDR3 DNA reads TGTGCCAGCAGTTTATCGAATTGGGCGGGGGGCCTCCCAACGCAGTATTTT. V gene TRBV27 combines with J gene TRBJ2-3, with 8 bases lining up with TRBD2. Looked up from germline, CDR1 is MNHEY and CDR2 is SMNVEV (reference sequence). There are 17 residues in the CDR3. V was clipped by 0 bases and J by 9 bases; unmatched bases: 14.

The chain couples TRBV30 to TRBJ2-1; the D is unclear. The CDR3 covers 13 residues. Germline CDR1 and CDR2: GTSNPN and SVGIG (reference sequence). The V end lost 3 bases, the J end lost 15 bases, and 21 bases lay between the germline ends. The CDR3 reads CAWSPLSHLYSFF. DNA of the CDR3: TGTGCCTGGAGCCCCCTATCCCATCTTTATTCGTTCTTC.

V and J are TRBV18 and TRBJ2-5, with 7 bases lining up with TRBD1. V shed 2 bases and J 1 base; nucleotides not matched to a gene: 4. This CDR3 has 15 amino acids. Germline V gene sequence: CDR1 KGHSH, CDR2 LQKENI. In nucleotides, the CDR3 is TGTGCCAGCTCACCAAACCGGGACAGCCAAGAGACCCAGTACTTC. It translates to CASSPNRDSQETQYF.

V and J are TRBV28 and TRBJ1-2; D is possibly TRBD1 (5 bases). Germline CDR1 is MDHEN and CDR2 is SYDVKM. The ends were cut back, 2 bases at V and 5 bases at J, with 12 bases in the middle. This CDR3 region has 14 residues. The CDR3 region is CASSLTGGGYGYTF. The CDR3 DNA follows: TGTGCCAGCAGTTTAACGGGGGGAGGATATGGCTACACCTTC.

CDR3 bases: TGCGCCAGCAGCCACTTAGACACCTCCTACGAGCAGTACTTC. Translated: CASSHLDTSYEQYF. This chain joins TRBV4-1 and TRBJ2-7; D uncertain. Germline-derived CDR1 and CDR2 are MGHRA and YSYEKL. The V and J ends lost 3 bases and 0 bases respectively, with 9 bases between them. This CDR3 is built from 14 residues.

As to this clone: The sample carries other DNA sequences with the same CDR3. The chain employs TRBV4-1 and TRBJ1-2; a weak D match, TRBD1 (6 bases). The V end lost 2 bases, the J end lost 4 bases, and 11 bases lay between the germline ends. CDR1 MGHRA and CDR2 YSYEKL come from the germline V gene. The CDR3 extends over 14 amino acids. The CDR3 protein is CASSQPDSLYGYTF. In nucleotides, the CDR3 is TGCGCCAGCAGCCAACCGGACAGTCTCTATGGCTACACCTTC.

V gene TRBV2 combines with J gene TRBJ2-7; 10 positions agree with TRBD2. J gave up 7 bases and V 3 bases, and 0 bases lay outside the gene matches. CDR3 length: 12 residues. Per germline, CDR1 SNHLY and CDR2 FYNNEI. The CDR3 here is CASSDSGREQYF. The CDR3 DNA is TGTGCCAGCAGTGATAGCGGGAGGGAGCAGTACTTC.

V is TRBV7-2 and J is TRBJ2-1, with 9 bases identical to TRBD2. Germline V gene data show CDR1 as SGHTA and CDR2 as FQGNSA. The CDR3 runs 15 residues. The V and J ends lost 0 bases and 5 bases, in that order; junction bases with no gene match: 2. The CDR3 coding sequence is TGTGCCAGCAGCTTAGCTAGCGGGAGCAACAATGAGCAGTTCTTC. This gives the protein CASSLASGSNNEQFF.

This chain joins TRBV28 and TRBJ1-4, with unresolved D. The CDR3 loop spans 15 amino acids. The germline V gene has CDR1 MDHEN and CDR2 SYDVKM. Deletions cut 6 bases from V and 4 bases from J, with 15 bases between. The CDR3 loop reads CASSPGASGNEKLFF. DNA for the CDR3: TGTGCCAGCAGCCCCGGAGCGAGTGGTAATGAAAAACTGTTTTTT. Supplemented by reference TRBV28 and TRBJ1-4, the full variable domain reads DVKVTQSSRYLVKRTGEKVFLECVQDMDHENMFWYRQDPGLGLRLIYFSYDVKMKEKGDIPEGYSVSREKKERFSLILESASTNQTSMYLCASSPGASGNEKLFFGSGTQLSVL.

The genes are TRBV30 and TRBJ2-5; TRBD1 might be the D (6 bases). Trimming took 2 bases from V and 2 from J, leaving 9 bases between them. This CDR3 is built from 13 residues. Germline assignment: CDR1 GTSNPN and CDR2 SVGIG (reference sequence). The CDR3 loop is CAWSRTVQETQYF. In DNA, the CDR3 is TGTGCCTGGAGTAGGACAGTACAAGAGACCCAGTACTTC.